This entry describes one TCR beta chain. Its specificity is unknown. Only in-frame clones appear in the TCRdb table, and some are missing; sequencing was by immunoSEQ multiplex PCR. The repertoire holds 2 million to 2.5 million clones, with approximately 93% as singletons. This entry comes from a study of shared clonotypes between healthy human individuals. Study overall: The study drew on two women and three men aged 18 to 49 as donors.

Trimming at V came to 5 bases and at J to 8 bases, leaving 8 bases not matched to a gene. Germline V CDR1 and CDR2: SGHTA, FQGNSA. The CDR3 is 14 amino acids. General observations from the study: A handful of donors held roughly 5% of naive CD4 clonotypes in common. Sorted-subset samples were not fully sequenced, rarefaction indicated. Donors were few, which limited the genetic and exposure-history diversity represented.

The chain is built from TRBV7-2 and TRBJ2-7, with TRBD2 identical over 11 bases. This TCR was sampled from a man aged 18 to 35 in good health. Some clones in this sample may be carry-over from other donors' samples. The specimen was naive CD4+ T cells from PBMCs. Noted subset: CD45RA+ positively selected. The CDR3 loop reads CASSPPSGRIKQYF. In nucleotides, the CDR3 is TGTGCCAGCAGCCCACCTAGCGGGAGGATCAAGCAGTACTTC.